The rows below give T cell receptor beta chains drawn from one sample of a study of blood T cells in healthy people across ages. Using its own MiXCR run on the 5' RACE reads, TCRdb lists one record per CDR3 protein. The sample records over a million distinct CDR3 sequences, roughly 45% being singletons. Sequenced material: blood. These receptors were taken from a woman aged 18-30 years in good health. The CDR3 runs from the conserved cysteine through the conserved F or W. A D gene is named only where the DNA matches it firmly. Part of the rows lack a size; the others show once, few, many or a class for expanded clones.

>few|TRBV7-9|-|TRBJ1-2
CASSGTGTYYGYTF
TGTGCCAGCAGCGGAACCGGGACGTACTATGGCTACACCTTC
>few|TRBV7-2|-|TRBJ2-1
CASSLDGGLGEQFF
TGTGCCAGCAGCTTAGATGGGGGCTTAGGTGAGCAGTTCTTC
>few|TRBV10-3|TRBD2|TRBJ2-3
CAIRPGLVTDTQYF
TGTGCCATCAGGCCGGGACTAGTTACAGATACGCAGTATTTT
>-|TRBV6-1|-|TRBJ1-2
CASSERSITGNYGYTF
TGTGCCAGCAGTGAACGGTCAATAACAGGGAACTATGGCTACACCTTC
>few|TRBV29-1|-|TRBJ2-1
CSVLVVISYNEQFF
TGCAGCGTTTTGGTTGTAATTTCCTACAATGAGCAGTTCTTC
>-|TRBV4-2|TRBD2|TRBJ2-2
CASSHRAGDDTGELFF
TGTGCCAGCAGCCACCGAGCGGGAGATGATACCGGGGAGCTGTTTTTT
>-|TRBV18|TRBD1|TRBJ2-7
CASSPMGQDEQYF
TGTGCCAGCTCACCTATGGGACAGGACGAGCAGTACTTC
>-|TRBV4-2|-|TRBJ2-3
CASSQERLTGSTDTQYF
TGTGCCAGCAGCCAAGAACGTTTGACGGGGTCCACAGATACGCAGTATTTT
>few|TRBV20-1|-|TRBJ2-5
CSAPDRETQYF
TGCAGTGCTCCAGATAGAGAGACCCAGTACTTC
>-|TRBV9|-|TRBJ1-6
CASSAENGANSPLHF
TGTGCCAGCAGCGCCGAAAACGGCGCGAATTCACCCCTCCACTTT
>-|TRBV20-1|TRBD1|TRBJ1-5
CSAVPGTGDQPQHF
TGCAGTGCTGTCCCCGGGACAGGGGATCAGCCCCAGCATTTT
>few|TRBV6-6|TRBD2|TRBJ2-5
CASGREEETQYF
TGTGCCAGCGGGAGGGAAGAAGAGACCCAGTACTTC
>-|TRBV5-1|-|TRBJ2-1
CASSFTGIHNEQFF
TGCGCCAGCAGCTTTACGGGAATCCATAATGAGCAGTTCTTC
>few|TRBV5-1|-|TRBJ2-7
CASSLGRGAGGSYEQYF
TGCGCCAGCAGCTTGGGTCGAGGGGCAGGCGGCTCCTACGAGCAGTACTTC
>-|TRBV28|-|TRBJ1-1
CASSFVVLAEESGTEAFF
TGTGCCAGCAGTTTTGTCGTGTTGGCTGAAGAGTCGGGCACTGAAGCTTTCTTT
>-|TRBV20-1|-|TRBJ1-2
CSAESGQRGAYVYGYTF
TGCAGTGCTGAGAGTGGCCAGAGAGGGGCTTACGTCTATGGCTACACCTTC
>few|TRBV10-2|TRBD1|TRBJ1-5
CASRQGAGSNQPQHF
TGCGCCAGCAGGCAGGGGGCCGGGAGCAATCAGCCCCAGCATTTT
>-|TRBV6-1|-|TRBJ1-1
CASSHPIGGGRANTEAFF
TGTGCCAGCAGCCACCCGATCGGTGGAGGGAGGGCGAATACTGAAGCTTTCTTT
>once|TRBV6-6|-|TRBJ1-2
CASRFGLLVPGYGYTF
TGTGCCAGCAGGTTTGGTCTCCTGGTTCCGGGCTATGGCTACACCTTC
>-|TRBV21-1|-|TRBJ1-4
CASSGEGQPATNEKLFF
TGTGCCAGCAGCGGGGAAGGACAGCCTGCAACTAATGAAAAACTGTTTTTT
>-|TRBV6-6|TRBD1|TRBJ1-2
CASSYRTGNGYTF
TGTGCCAGCAGTTACAGGACAGGCAATGGCTACACCTTC
>-|TRBV29-1|TRBD1|TRBJ1-2
CSVEDGGTDRVGYGYTF
TGCAGCGTTGAAGATGGTGGGACCGACAGGGTCGGATATGGCTACACCTTC
>few|TRBV20-1|TRBD2|TRBJ2-7
CSAPRTSAYEQYF
TGCAGTGCTCCCCGGACTAGCGCCTACGAGCAGTACTTC
>few|TRBV20-1|-|TRBJ2-3
CSARMVSGPRGYTQYF
TGCAGTGCTAGAATGGTGTCGGGCCCCCGGGGTTATACGCAGTATTTT
>-|TRBV3-1|-|TRBJ2-5
CASSLGPSEETQYF
TGTGCCAGCAGCCTCGGGCCTTCGGAAGAGACCCAGTACTTC
>-|TRBV12-3/TRBV12-4|-|TRBJ1-2
CASSPATLLGGYTF
TGTGCCAGCAGTCCGGCAACACTTCTGGGGGGCTACACCTTC
>few|TRBV3-1|TRBD1|TRBJ1-6
CASSHSGTGDSPLHF
TGTGCCAGCAGCCACTCCGGGACAGGAGATTCACCCCTCCACTTT
>-|TRBV27|-|TRBJ1-6
CASSLESYQSGSPLHF
TGTGCCAGCAGTTTAGAAAGCTACCAGTCAGGATCACCCCTCCACTTT
>-|TRBV27|-|TRBJ2-1
CASTLSRAVGDNEQFF
TGTGCCAGCACTTTGAGTAGGGCAGTAGGGGACAATGAGCAGTTCTTC
>-|TRBV4-2|-|TRBJ1-2
CASSQMGPLNYGYTF
TGTGCCAGCAGCCAGATGGGACCGCTGAACTATGGCTACACCTTC
>-|TRBV6-1|-|TRBJ1-2
CASSEGERDGYTF
TGTGCCAGCAGTGAAGGGGAGAGGGATGGCTACACCTTC
>-|TRBV11-2|-|TRBJ1-1
CASSLDPGGNTEAFF
TGTGCCAGCAGCTTAGATCCTGGGGGGAACACTGAAGCTTTCTTT
>-|TRBV24-1|-|TRBJ2-3
CATSDLGGNTQYF
TGTGCCACCAGTGATTTGGGAGGTAATACGCAGTATTTT
>-|TRBV9|-|TRBJ1-5
CASSVGAYQPQHF
TGTGCCAGCAGCGTAGGGGCCTATCAGCCCCAGCATTTT
>few|TRBV12-3/TRBV12-4|TRBD1|TRBJ1-1
CASSFRDSAFF
TGTGCCAGCAGTTTCCGGGACAGCGCTTTCTTT
>few|TRBV6-1|TRBD2|TRBJ2-3
CASSEFVVAGNTQYF
TGTGCCAGCAGTGAATTTGTAGTAGCGGGGAATACGCAGTATTTT
>-|TRBV12-3/TRBV12-4|TRBD1|TRBJ2-7
CASSLQTETGSSYEQYF
TGTGCCAGCAGTTTACAAACCGAGACAGGGAGCTCCTACGAGCAGTACTTC
>few|TRBV20-1|TRBD2|TRBJ2-1
CSASPGERGTYNEQFF
TGCAGTGCTAGCCCCGGAGAGCGGGGGACCTACAATGAGCAGTTCTTC
>few|TRBV9|TRBD2|TRBJ2-3
CASSPDSGVAGGRLDTQYF
TGTGCCAGCAGCCCAGATAGCGGGGTAGCGGGGGGCCGATTAGATACGCAGTATTTT
>-|TRBV25-1|-|TRBJ2-1
CASSSQEGWSSYNEQFF
TGTGCCAGCAGTTCCCAAGAAGGGTGGAGCTCCTACAATGAGCAGTTCTTC
>-|TRBV12-3/TRBV12-4|TRBD2|TRBJ2-5
CASRRRLAGGPSSYNEQYF
TGTGCCAGCAGACGTAGACTAGCGGGGGGCCCTAGCTCCTACAATGAGCAGTACTTC
>few|TRBV4-2|-|TRBJ2-7
CASSQGLVSRVVYF
TGTGCCAGCAGCCAAGGGCTAGTCTCCCGAGTAGTGTACTTC
>few|TRBV4-2|TRBD2|TRBJ2-3
CASSQESGRRLAGGTDTQYF
TGTGCCAGCAGCCAAGAATCCGGTCGCCGACTAGCGGGGGGCACAGATACGCAGTATTTT
>-|TRBV30|-|TRBJ2-1
CAWRREVSSYNEQFF
TGTGCCTGGAGGCGAGAGGTTAGCTCCTACAATGAGCAGTTCTTC
>few|TRBV28|-|TRBJ2-1
CASRKQVYNEQFF
TGTGCCAGCAGGAAACAGGTTTACAATGAGCAGTTCTTC
>-|TRBV20-1|TRBD2|TRBJ2-1
CSAREWREEFF
TGCAGTGCTAGAGAATGGCGGGAGGAGTTCTTC
>-|TRBV20-1|-|TRBJ2-5
CSADHRNGEETQYF
TGCAGCGCGGACCACCGAAACGGGGAAGAGACCCAGTACTTC
>-|TRBV20-1|-|TRBJ2-6
CSARRSSSGANVLTF
TGCAGTGCTAGACGCTCGTCCTCTGGGGCCAACGTCCTGACTTTC
>-|TRBV20-1|-|TRBJ2-3
CSACKDSSTDTQYF
TGCAGTGCTTGTAAGGACAGCAGCACAGATACGCAGTATTTT
>-|TRBV25-1|TRBD2|TRBJ2-5
CASSVAGGIQRETQYF
TGTGCCAGCAGTGTAGCCGGGGGGATTCAGCGTGAGACCCAGTACTTC
>few|TRBV10-3|-|TRBJ2-1
CAIKRYNEQFF
TGTGCCATCAAGCGATACAATGAGCAGTTCTTC
>few|TRBV12-3/TRBV12-4|TRBD1|TRBJ2-7
CASSGTGPIYEQYF
TGTGCCAGCAGTGGGACAGGGCCAATCTACGAGCAGTACTTC
>few|TRBV6-5|TRBD1|TRBJ2-1
CASGGWTGMFNEQFF
TGTGCCAGCGGGGGCTGGACAGGGATGTTCAATGAGCAGTTCTTC
>-|TRBV18|-|TRBJ1-4
CASSPNRYEKLFF
TGTGCCAGCTCACCAAATCGGTATGAAAAACTGTTTTTT
>-|TRBV25-1|TRBD2|TRBJ2-7
CASSEYFPGVSGDIYEQYF
TGTGCCAGCAGTGAATATTTCCCCGGCGTTAGCGGGGACATCTACGAGCAGTACTTC
>-|TRBV29-1|-|TRBJ2-3
CSVEERLARNTDTQYF
TGCAGCGTTGAAGAGAGGCTAGCGCGAAACACAGATACGCAGTATTTT
>-|TRBV12-3/TRBV12-4|-|TRBJ2-7
CASSFPKDEDPKTYEQYF
TGTGCCAGCAGTTTTCCGAAGGACGAGGACCCCAAAACCTACGAGCAGTACTTC
>-|TRBV5-1|-|TRBJ2-5
CASSLEVPDQETQYF
TGCGCCAGCAGCTTGGAAGTTCCCGACCAAGAGACCCAGTACTTC
>few|TRBV6-6|TRBD1|TRBJ2-1
CASNLAGQGNNEQFF
TGTGCCAGCAACCTCGCCGGACAGGGGAATAATGAGCAGTTCTTC